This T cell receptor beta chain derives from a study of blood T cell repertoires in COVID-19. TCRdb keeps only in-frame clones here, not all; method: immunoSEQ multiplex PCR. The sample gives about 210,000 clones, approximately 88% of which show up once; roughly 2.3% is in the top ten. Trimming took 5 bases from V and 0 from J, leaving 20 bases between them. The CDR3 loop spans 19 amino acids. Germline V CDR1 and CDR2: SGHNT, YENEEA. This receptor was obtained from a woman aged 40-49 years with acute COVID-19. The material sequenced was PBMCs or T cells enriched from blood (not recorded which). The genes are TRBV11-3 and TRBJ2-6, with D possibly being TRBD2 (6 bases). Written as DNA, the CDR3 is TGTGCCAGCAGCCCTCCCCCGGGACTCCGTTCCTCTGGGGCCAACGTCCTGACTTTC. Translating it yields CASSPPPGLRSSGANVLTF.